This T cell receptor (beta chain) emerged from a study of Graves' ophthalmopathy and Graves' hyperthyroidism. Study-level points and caveats: A 13-signature model separated ophthalmopathy from stable hyperthyroidism, just over 85% sensitivity, about 81% specificity.

This CDR3 is 10 amino acids long. Germline CDR1 and CDR2: MDHEN and SYDVKM. RNA transcripts yielded amplified TCR beta CDR3 regions. First-round RT-PCR used HTBI primers; second-round multiplex PCR followed. Via MiXCR, TCRdb re-called the multiplex PCR reads, giving one row per CDR3 protein. The sample lists 170,000 or so distinct CDR3 sequences, 35% to 45% occurring once. For this clonotype: Its cognate antigen is unknown. One end of the junction fails to match germline, which may point to a read error.

The specimen sequenced was peripheral blood. The sequence was collected from a man aged 25 to 40 with Graves' ophthalmopathy. The chain combines TRBV28 with TRBJ1-2, with D unresolved. As DNA, the CDR3 is TGTGCCAGCAGTTCTACTCTCCGCTTTTTC. It codes for CASSSTLRFF.